A selection of T cell receptor beta chains follows, all from one sample in a study of blood T cell repertoires in COVID-19. Method: immunoSEQ multiplex PCR; TCRdb's copy keeps in-frame clones and lacks some. The data show a few hundred thousand clones, roughly 86% seen once. Sequencing used peripheral blood. The source is a woman aged 30 to 39 with COVID-19, enrolled during active disease. Each CDR3 is given with its conserved first and last residue. D genes are given only for firm matches. Not all rows give a size; the values are once, few, many and, for expanded clones, a class.

cdr3_nt: TGTGCCAGCAGTGAAGAACAGTCATATTATGGCTACACCTTC
cdr3_aa: CASSEEQSYYGYTF
j_call: TRBJ1-2
v_call: TRBV6-1
clone_size: -
d_call: -

cdr3_nt: TGCAGCGTTGAACCCAGGGGGAACACCGGGGAGCTGTTTTTT
cdr3_aa: CSVEPRGNTGELFF
j_call: TRBJ2-2
v_call: TRBV29-1
clone_size: -
d_call: -

cdr3_nt: TGCGCCAGCAGCTTGAGCGGCACAGATACGCAGTATTTT
cdr3_aa: CASSLSGTDTQYF
j_call: TRBJ2-3
v_call: TRBV5-1
clone_size: once
d_call: -

cdr3_nt: TGCGCCAGCAGCCAAGATCAAGCGGGGTACTACAATGAGCAGTTCTTC
cdr3_aa: CASSQDQAGYYNEQFF
j_call: TRBJ2-1
v_call: TRBV4-1
clone_size: -
d_call: TRBD2

cdr3_nt: TGTGCCTGGGGGCAGCCTAGCGGGAGAGCCACCGGGGAGCTGTTTTTT
cdr3_aa: CAWGQPSGRATGELFF
j_call: TRBJ2-2
v_call: TRBV30
clone_size: -
d_call: TRBD2

cdr3_nt: TGTGCCAGCAGTACCCTAGCGGGAGCTGGGGCCAACGTCCTGACTTTC
cdr3_aa: CASSTLAGAGANVLTF
j_call: TRBJ2-6
v_call: TRBV28
clone_size: -
d_call: TRBD2

cdr3_nt: TGTGCCAGCGCTCGGACAGGGCTAGAAGAGACCCAGTACTTC
cdr3_aa: CASARTGLEETQYF
j_call: TRBJ2-5
v_call: TRBV11-3
clone_size: -
d_call: TRBD1

cdr3_nt: TGTGCCATCAGTCTACAGGGGAGAGGGTACAATGAGCAGTTCTTC
cdr3_aa: CAISLQGRGYNEQFF
j_call: TRBJ2-1
v_call: TRBV10-3
clone_size: -
d_call: TRBD1

cdr3_nt: TGCGCCAGCAGCCAAGGGTTTATGGAGAGGGAGACCCAGTACTTC
cdr3_aa: CASSQGFMERETQYF
j_call: TRBJ2-5
v_call: TRBV4-3
clone_size: -
d_call: -

cdr3_nt: TGTGCCAGCAGCCCCTCTGGCGGGGATTCCCCCGACGAGCAGTACTTC
cdr3_aa: CASSPSGGDSPDEQYF
j_call: TRBJ2-7
v_call: TRBV6-2/TRBV6-3
clone_size: -
d_call: -

cdr3_nt: TGTGCCAGCAGTGGGAACAGGGGGTACAATGAGCAGTTCTTC
cdr3_aa: CASSGNRGYNEQFF
j_call: TRBJ2-1
v_call: TRBV2
clone_size: -
d_call: TRBD1

cdr3_nt: TGTGCCAGTAGCGGCAGAGAGGTAGAGACCCAGTACTTC
cdr3_aa: CASSGREVETQYF
j_call: TRBJ2-5
v_call: TRBV19
clone_size: -
d_call: -

cdr3_nt: TGTGCCAGCAGTCCCACAGCTAACTATGGCTACACCTTC
cdr3_aa: CASSPTANYGYTF
j_call: TRBJ1-2
v_call: TRBV12-3/TRBV12-4
clone_size: -
d_call: -

cdr3_nt: TGTGCCAGCATGGGGGGGAGCTCCTACGAGCAGTACTTC
cdr3_aa: CASMGGSSYEQYF
j_call: TRBJ2-7
v_call: TRBV6-5
clone_size: -
d_call: TRBD2

cdr3_nt: TGTGCCAGCAGCCAAGGAGGCCTAGCGGGGGATACGCAGTATTTT
cdr3_aa: CASSQGGLAGDTQYF
j_call: TRBJ2-3
v_call: TRBV3-1/TRBV3-2
clone_size: -
d_call: TRBD2

cdr3_nt: TGTGCCAGCAGTTTGGGGGGAGCTAGCAATCAGCCCCAGCATTTT
cdr3_aa: CASSLGGASNQPQHF
j_call: TRBJ1-5
v_call: TRBV28
clone_size: -
d_call: -

cdr3_nt: TGTGCCAGCAGCCCCTACCACTCAACGGGTGAAGCTTTCTTT
cdr3_aa: CASSPYHSTGEAFF
j_call: TRBJ1-1
v_call: TRBV7-6
clone_size: -
d_call: -

cdr3_nt: TGTGCCAGCAGTCCCGGGACTACTCCCACAGATACGCAGTATTTT
cdr3_aa: CASSPGTTPTDTQYF
j_call: TRBJ2-3
v_call: TRBV6-4
clone_size: many
d_call: TRBD2

cdr3_nt: TGTGCCAGCAGTTACTCGCCGGGGGATGAGCAGTACTTC
cdr3_aa: CASSYSPGDEQYF
j_call: TRBJ2-7
v_call: TRBV6-5
clone_size: -
d_call: -

cdr3_nt: TGTGCCAGCAGTACCTCACCGGGACTAGCGTCCTACAATGAGCAGTTCTTC
cdr3_aa: CASSTSPGLASYNEQFF
j_call: TRBJ2-1
v_call: TRBV27
clone_size: few
d_call: TRBD2

cdr3_nt: TGTGCCAGCAGTGACCCATGGCAGGCCGGTAGGGAGACCCAGTACTTC
cdr3_aa: CASSDPWQAGRETQYF
j_call: TRBJ2-5
v_call: TRBV6-4
clone_size: -
d_call: -

cdr3_nt: TGTGCCAGCAGCGTAGGGCCCGTAGGCGGGGCCAGGGATACGCAGTATTTT
cdr3_aa: CASSVGPVGGARDTQYF
j_call: TRBJ2-3
v_call: TRBV9
clone_size: -
d_call: -

cdr3_nt: TGTGCCAGCAGCTTAGCGGAGGGTTCTAGCGGGAGTTTAGCCCCTGAGCAGTTCTTC
cdr3_aa: CASSLAEGSSGSLAPEQFF
j_call: TRBJ2-1
v_call: TRBV7-6
clone_size: -
d_call: TRBD2

cdr3_nt: TGTGCCAGTAGTATAGATCGAAGGGGCGAGCAGTTCTTC
cdr3_aa: CASSIDRRGEQFF
j_call: TRBJ2-1
v_call: TRBV19
clone_size: -
d_call: -

cdr3_nt: TGTGCCAGCAGCCAAGTCCGGGGGGCAATGCGTGGGACTGAAGCTTTCTTT
cdr3_aa: CASSQVRGAMRGTEAFF
j_call: TRBJ1-1
v_call: TRBV3-1/TRBV3-2
clone_size: -
d_call: -

cdr3_nt: TGTGCCAGCAGCAACCAGGGGGGTAGCAATCAGCCCCAGCATTTT
cdr3_aa: CASSNQGGSNQPQHF
j_call: TRBJ1-5
v_call: TRBV7-2
clone_size: -
d_call: TRBD1

cdr3_nt: TGCGCCAGCAGCCAGCAGCGGGGATTCTACGAGCAGTACTTC
cdr3_aa: CASSQQRGFYEQYF
j_call: TRBJ2-7
v_call: TRBV4-3
clone_size: -
d_call: TRBD2

cdr3_nt: TGTGCCAGCAGCTTAGGGTCACAGGGAGAGACCCAGTACTTC
cdr3_aa: CASSLGSQGETQYF
j_call: TRBJ2-5
v_call: TRBV7-3
clone_size: -
d_call: -

cdr3_nt: TGTGCCAGCAGCCAAACCGGACAGGGGGCTCCCCACGCGTACTTC
cdr3_aa: CASSQTGQGAPHAYF
j_call: TRBJ2-7
v_call: TRBV3-1/TRBV3-2
clone_size: few
d_call: TRBD1

cdr3_nt: TGTGCCAGTAGTATGGGACAGATCCTAAATCAGCCCCAGCATTTT
cdr3_aa: CASSMGQILNQPQHF
j_call: TRBJ1-5
v_call: TRBV19
clone_size: -
d_call: TRBD1

cdr3_nt: TGTGCCAGCAGCCCACAGGGGGCCAAGAATGAAAAACTGTTTTTT
cdr3_aa: CASSPQGAKNEKLFF
j_call: TRBJ1-4
v_call: TRBV7-9
clone_size: few
d_call: TRBD1

cdr3_nt: TGTGCCACCAGTGATCCTCGGGTCGTACCAGATACGCAGTATTTT
cdr3_aa: CATSDPRVVPDTQYF
j_call: TRBJ2-3
v_call: TRBV24-1
clone_size: -
d_call: -

cdr3_nt: TGCGCCAGCACTCCTGCTGGCTCTGGTGGCTACACCTTC
cdr3_aa: CASTPAGSGGYTF
j_call: TRBJ1-2
v_call: TRBV4-1
clone_size: -
d_call: -

cdr3_nt: TGTGCCAGCAGTTCAGCGGGAGGGACAGATACGCAGTATTTT
cdr3_aa: CASSSAGGTDTQYF
j_call: TRBJ2-3
v_call: TRBV28
clone_size: -
d_call: TRBD2

cdr3_nt: TGTGCCAGCAGCCAGTACGACAGGGGAAAGGGAGATACGCAGTATTTT
cdr3_aa: CASSQYDRGKGDTQYF
j_call: TRBJ2-3
v_call: TRBV3-1/TRBV3-2
clone_size: once
d_call: TRBD1

cdr3_nt: TGTGCCAGCAGCGCACAGGGGGCCGGGGAGCTGTTTTTT
cdr3_aa: CASSAQGAGELFF
j_call: TRBJ2-2
v_call: TRBV7-3
clone_size: -
d_call: TRBD1

cdr3_nt: TGTGCCAGCAGCTTGGTGGCGGGGAGCTCCTACGAGCAGTACTTC
cdr3_aa: CASSLVAGSSYEQYF
j_call: TRBJ2-7
v_call: TRBV5-6
clone_size: -
d_call: -

cdr3_nt: TGTGCCAGCAGTTTTGACAGGGTCCAAGAGACCCAGTACTTC
cdr3_aa: CASSFDRVQETQYF
j_call: TRBJ2-5
v_call: TRBV28
clone_size: -
d_call: TRBD1

cdr3_nt: TGTGCCGCCTCTGTCGGTTTAGCGGGAGCTGGGGATGAGCAGTTCTTC
cdr3_aa: CAASVGLAGAGDEQFF
j_call: TRBJ2-1
v_call: TRBV2
clone_size: -
d_call: TRBD2

cdr3_nt: TGTGCCAGCAGTTCCGGGGCAAAAGGGAGGGTGACCCAGTACTTC
cdr3_aa: CASSSGAKGRVTQYF
j_call: TRBJ2-5
v_call: TRBV27
clone_size: -
d_call: TRBD2

cdr3_nt: TGTGCCAGCAGTTACTGGGCGGGCTACGAGCAGTACTTC
cdr3_aa: CASSYWAGYEQYF
j_call: TRBJ2-7
v_call: TRBV6-2/TRBV6-3
clone_size: few
d_call: -

cdr3_nt: TGTGCCAGCAGTTTCCTAGCGGGCCACAATGAGCAGTTCTTC
cdr3_aa: CASSFLAGHNEQFF
j_call: TRBJ2-1
v_call: TRBV28
clone_size: -
d_call: TRBD2